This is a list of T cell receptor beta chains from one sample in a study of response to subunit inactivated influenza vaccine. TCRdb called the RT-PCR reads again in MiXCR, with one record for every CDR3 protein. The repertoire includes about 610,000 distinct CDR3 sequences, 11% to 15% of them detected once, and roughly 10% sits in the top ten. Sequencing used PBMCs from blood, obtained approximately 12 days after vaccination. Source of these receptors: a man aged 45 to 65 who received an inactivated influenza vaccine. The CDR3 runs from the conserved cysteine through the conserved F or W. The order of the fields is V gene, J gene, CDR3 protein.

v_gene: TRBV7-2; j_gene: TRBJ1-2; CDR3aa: CASSSGQGLYGYTF
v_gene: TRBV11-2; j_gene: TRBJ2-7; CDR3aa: CASSLVALTGSSYEQYF
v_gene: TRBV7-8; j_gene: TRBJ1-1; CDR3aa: CASRLGTGVNTEAFF
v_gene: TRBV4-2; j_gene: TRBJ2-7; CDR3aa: CASSQVVGQTYEQYF
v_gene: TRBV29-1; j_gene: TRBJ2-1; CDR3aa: CSVRSGRTYNEQFF
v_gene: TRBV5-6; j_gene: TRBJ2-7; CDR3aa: CASGSYGRRNEQYF
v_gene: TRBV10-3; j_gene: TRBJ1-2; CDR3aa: CAINTGGYGYTF
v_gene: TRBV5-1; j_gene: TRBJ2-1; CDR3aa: CASSLLATEYNEQFF
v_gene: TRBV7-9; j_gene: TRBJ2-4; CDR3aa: CASSSQTDGKNIQYF
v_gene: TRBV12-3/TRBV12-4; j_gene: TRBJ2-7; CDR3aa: CASSPTGTHLGYEQYF
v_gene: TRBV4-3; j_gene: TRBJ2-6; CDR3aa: CASSQDIGDMSGANVLTF
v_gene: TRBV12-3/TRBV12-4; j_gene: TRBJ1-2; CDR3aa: CASSQTGLGYTF
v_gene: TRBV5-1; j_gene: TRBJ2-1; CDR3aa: CASSPAVSGEQFF
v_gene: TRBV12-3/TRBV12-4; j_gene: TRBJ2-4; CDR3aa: CASSLGNIQYF
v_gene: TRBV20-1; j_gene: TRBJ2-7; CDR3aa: CSATLAGVYEQYF
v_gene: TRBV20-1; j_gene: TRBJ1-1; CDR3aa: CSARETGGGTEAFF